This TCR beta chain was captured by sequencing in a study of T-cell memory formation after mild COVID-19. In the study overall: TCR clusters were mostly donor specific. General study results and limits: SARS-CoV-2 specificity of second-wave clones peaking day 37 was unconfirmed.

About this clonotype: Its specificity is unknown.

TCR alpha and TCR beta cDNA libraries carrying sample barcodes and UMIs were produced by 5'RACE using constant-segment primers. Each CDR3 protein is one row after TCRdb ran MiXCR on the 5' RACE reads. The table shows a few hundred thousand distinct CDR3 sequences, with approximately 24% occurring only once. Trimming removed 6 bases at V and 5 bases at J, with 23 bases between. The CDR3 contains 17 residues. CDR1 is SNHLY, CDR2 FYNNEI, per germline. V and J are TRBV2 and TRBJ2-1; D is unresolved. The sample taken for sequencing was PBMCs or a T cell subset sorted from them (not recorded which). The source is an adult woman who had mild COVID-19 (a few samples of this study predate the infection). Cell type and time point are not known. CDR3 region: CASSRRISLGFHNEQFF. CDR3 coding DNA: TGTGCCAGCAGCCGTCGGATTAGCTTGGGGTTTCACAATGAGCAGTTCTTC.